The subject of this entry is one T cell receptor (beta chain). The antigen remains undetermined. Per the germline V gene, CDR1 is ENHRY and CDR2 is SYGVKD. The CDR3 extends over 12 amino acids. The V end lost 3 bases, the J end lost 7 bases, and 7 bases lay between the germline ends. This sample is part of a study of beta chain features in type 1 diabetes. Whole-study results and caveats: Type 1 diabetes patients had moderately but significantly shorter TCRB CDR3s in all four CD4+ subsets.

As every portion of the isolated RNA was reverse transcribed, the sequencing read expressed TCRB transcripts. The method was immunoSEQ multiplex PCR; TCRdb's version includes in-frame clones alone and lacks a portion of them. The repertoire consists of a few hundred thousand clones, with approximately 16% occurring once and the leading ten covering less than 0.09%. The material sequenced was naive CD4+ T cells from blood. The V and J genes are TRBV10-3 and TRBJ2-1; D might be TRBD2 (5 bases). This clonotype was sampled from a man younger than 45 with type 1 diabetes. The CDR3 loop is CAISDRRNEQFF. The DNA of the CDR3 is TGTGCCATCAGTGACAGGAGGAATGAGCAGTTCTTC.